These 25 T cell receptor beta chains were sequenced from one sample in a study of T cells after somatic rescue of genetic block (dated by TCRdb to 2020 to 2021). The library was built by means of the immunoSEQ multiplex PCR assay. What TCRdb holds here is the immuneACCESS table cut down to in-frame rearrangements. Part of the clones is not present; checked against another copy, under half of the missing clones reflect an unresolved V gene, and the others are unexplained. This sample lists 70,000 or so clones; just under 95% were detected once. 2.5% to 3.5% of the sample is taken by the ten largest. The material sequenced was peripheral blood mononuclear cells (PBMCs). The receptors shown here come from a man in his forties.

This sequence joins TRBV19 and TRBJ1-6; TRBD1 matches at 8 bases. With 3 bases clipped from V and 5 bases from J, the junction kept 9 bases outside the gene matches. Germline V gene sequence: CDR1 LNHDA, CDR2 SQIVND (reference sequence). The CDR3 runs 17 residues. The CDR3 DNA is TGTGCCAGTAGTATCTCAGGGGGCGCGTACGATAATTCACCCCTCCACTTT. Its translation is CASSISGGAYDNSPLHF.

This chain joins TRBV5-5 and TRBJ1-1; D unclear. Per germline, CDR1 SGHKS and CDR2 YYEKEE (reference sequence). V was trimmed by 5 bases and J by 0 bases, leaving 26 bases between them. This CDR3 region has 19 residues. This chain's CDR3 is CASSLAPSGVGLMNTEAFF. CDR3 bases: TGTGCCAGCAGTTTAGCACCGTCGGGAGTGGGTCTGATGAACACTGAAGCTTTCTTT. Filled out from reference TRBV5-5 and TRBJ1-1, the complete variable domain reads DAGVTQSPTHLIKTRGQQVTLRCSPISGHKSVSWYQQVLGQGPQFIFQYYEKEERGRGNFPDRFSARQFPNYSSELNVNALLLGDSALYLCASSLAPSGVGLMNTEAFFGQGTRLTVV.

The chain recombines TRBV5-1 with TRBJ2-3; 13 nucleotides agree with TRBD2. Trimming cost V 4 bases and J 1 base; bases outside gene matches: 9. The CDR3 extends over 18 amino acids. Looked up from germline, CDR1 is SGHRS and CDR2 is YFSETQ. Here the CDR3 reads CASSQLAGGPRGTDTQYF. CDR3 bases: TGCGCCAGCAGCCAACTAGCGGGAGGGCCGAGGGGCACAGATACGCAGTATTTT.

The chain employs TRBV11-2 and TRBJ1-1; TRBD1 aligns across 7 bases. J gave up 3 bases and V 6 bases, and 4 bases lay outside the gene matches. Germline V CDR1 and CDR2: SGHAT, FQNNGV. The CDR3 runs to 13 residues. The CDR3 loop is CASRGGADTEAFF. In nucleotides, the CDR3 is TGTGCCAGCAGAGGGGGCGCGGACACTGAAGCTTTCTTT.

The chain is built from TRBV7-9 and TRBJ2-3, with 9 bases identical to TRBD2. The V gene end was trimmed by 5 bases and the J gene end by 8 bases; junction bases not matched to a gene: 8. This CDR3 is built from 14 residues. The germline V gene encodes CDR1 SEHNR and CDR2 FQNEAQ (reference sequence). DNA for the CDR3: TGTGCCAGCAGCCAGGACCGAGCGGGAGGTACGCAGTATTTT. Translating it yields CASSQDRAGGTQYF.

The rearrangement joins TRBV5-5 to TRBJ2-5; TRBD1 matches at 10 bases. The germline CDR1 and CDR2 sequences are SGHKS and YYEKEE (reference sequence). Germline trimming cut 4 bases from V and 1 base from J; bases unmatched to any gene: 7. The CDR3 spans 16 residues. CDR3 nucleotides: TGTGCCAGCAGCAGTGGACAGGGGGGATTCCAAGAGACCCAGTACTTC. Residues: CASSSGQGGFQETQYF.

The genes are TRBV6-1 and TRBJ1-1; D uncertain. Germline V gene sequence: CDR1 MNHNS, CDR2 SASEGT. CDR3 size: 17 residues. V lost 2 bases and J 1 base, leaving 17 bases between the germline ends. CDR3 bases: TGTGCCAGCAGTGAACGAGAAGGGTTCCTCGGGAACACTGAAGCTTTCTTT. Its protein is CASSEREGFLGNTEAFF.

This clone is a singleton in its sample. The CDR3 DNA reads TGTGCCAGCAGTCTCCGGGACAGGGTTGGCTACACCTTC. Translating it yields CASSLRDRVGYTF. This chain links TRBV2 with TRBJ1-2, with 9 bases aligning to TRBD1. V shed 5 bases, J shed 7 bases, and the junction held 5 bases outside the gene matches. The CDR3 covers 13 residues. Germline V lookup: CDR1 SNHLY, CDR2 FYNNEI. The full variable domain, rest sourced from reference TRBV2 and TRBJ1-2, is EPEVTQTPSHQVTQMGQEVILRCVPISNHLYFYWYRQILGQKVEFLVSFYNNEISEKSEIFDDQFSVERPDGSNFTLKIRSTKLEDSAMYFCASSLRDRVGYTFGSGTRLTVV.

The chain carries TRBV21-1 and TRBJ2-7; the table's D call TRBD2 went unverified against the DNA. TRBV21-1 is shown as a pseudogene. The CDR3 is 15 amino acids. CDR3 in amino acids: CASSKVGGTHYEQYF. DNA of the CDR3: TGTGCCAGCAGCAAAGTGGGGGGGACACACTACGAGCAGTACTTC.

CDR3: CASSLSRWSEQFF. DNA for the CDR3: TGTGCCAGCAGTTTATCGAGGTGGAGCGAGCAGTTCTTC. The rearrangement joins TRBV27 to TRBJ2-1, with D unclear. Trimming removed 0 bases from V and 10 bases from J, with 10 bases in between. The CDR3 spans 13 residues. Germline loops: CDR1 MNHEY, CDR2 SMNVEV (reference sequence).

V usage is TRBV18 and J usage is TRBJ2-5, with 10 bases identical to TRBD2. CDR3 length: 16 residues. The V and J ends lost 4 bases and 2 bases, in that order; junction bases with no gene match: 7. Germline-derived CDR1 and CDR2 are KGHSH and LQKENI. CDR3 DNA: TGTGCCAGCTCACTCCTAGCGGGGGCACAACAAGAGACCCAGTACTTC. Protein: CASSLLAGAQQETQYF. The variable domain in full, with the rest retrieved from reference TRBV18 and TRBJ2-5, is NAGVMQNPRHLVRRRGQEARLRCSPMKGHSHVYWYRQLPEEGLKFMVYLQKENIIDESGMPKERFSAEFPKEGPSILRIQQVVRGDSAAYFCASSLLAGAQQETQYFGPGTRLLVL.

The chain links TRBV28 to TRBJ2-2, with TRBD2 matching over 11 bases. Trimming took 8 bases from V and 4 from J; bases not matched to a gene: 6. The CDR3 is made up of 15 amino acids. CDR1 MDHEN and CDR2 SYDVKM come from the germline V gene. CDR3 sequence reads: CASGISGRGTGELFF. The CDR3 DNA sequence: TGTGCCAGCGGGATTAGCGGGAGGGGCACCGGGGAGCTGTTTTTT.

This chain joins TRBV10-2 and TRBJ2-5; TRBD1 agrees at 9 bases. The V segment lost 5 bases and the J segment 5 bases; nucleotides outside the gene matches: 9. Per the germline V gene, CDR1 is WSHSY and CDR2 is SAAADI. The CDR3 covers 15 residues. The CDR3 loop reads CASSIIGTGWETQYF. The DNA of the CDR3 is TGCGCCAGCAGTATTATAGGGACAGGGTGGGAGACCCAGTACTTC.

V gene TRBV15 combines with J gene TRBJ1-5; TRBD1 aligns across 8 bases. The CDR3 spans 13 residues. V gave up 5 bases and J gave up 6 bases; unmatched junction bases: 3. CDR1 is LNHNV and CDR2 is YYDKDF in the germline V gene (reference sequence). CDR3 nucleotides: TGTGCCACCAGCGGACAGGGAGGTCAGCCCCAGCATTTT. Translating it yields CATSGQGGQPQHF.

This clone occurred once. The gene calls are TRBV7-2 and TRBJ2-4, with D maybe TRBD2 (6 bases). Looked up from germline, CDR1 is SGHTA and CDR2 is FQGNSA. Trimming pared 1 base from V and 1 base from J, leaving 11 bases between. This CDR3 is 16 amino acids long. CDR3 DNA sequence: TGTGCCAGCAGCTTAGAACTAGGGAGGGCCAAAAACATTCAGTACTTC. As protein: CASSLELGRAKNIQYF.

The chain recombines TRBV5-8 with TRBJ2-2, with D possibly being TRBD2 (6 bases). This CDR3 is built from 17 residues. Germline V lookup: CDR1 SGHTS, CDR2 YDEGEE. V lost 1 base and J lost 5, with 18 bases in between. The CDR3: CASSLHPGTGGTGELFF. The CDR3 DNA reads TGTGCCAGCAGCTTGCATCCCGGTACAGGAGGGACCGGGGAGCTGTTTTTT.

The gene calls are TRBV6-1 and TRBJ2-7; 9 bases align to TRBD2. This CDR3 has 14 amino acids. Trimming took 2 bases from V and 5 from J; bases not matched to a gene: 4. Per germline, CDR1 MNHNS and CDR2 SASEGT. The chain's CDR3 is CASSELAGRHEQYF. The CDR3 nucleotides are TGTGCCAGCAGTGAACTAGCGGGGAGACACGAGCAGTACTTC.

The chain combines TRBV27 with TRBJ1-5; D not certain. This CDR3 comprises 16 residues. From germline, CDR1 is MNHEY and CDR2 SMNVEV (reference sequence). Trimming cost V 3 bases and J 4 bases, with 16 bases left between them. The CDR3 bases are TGTGCCAGCAGTTTGATAAGTGGTACCGTTAATCAGCCCCAGCATTTT. Its protein product is CASSLISGTVNQPQHF.

This rearrangement joins TRBV6-8 to TRBJ2-5; 7 positions match TRBD1. Matching the DNA end better, TRBJ2-7 makes the J call doubtful. Per germline, CDR1 MNHGY and CDR2 SAAAGT. This CDR3 contains 16 residues. CDR3 loop: CASSYPSRQGPYEQYF. The CDR3 DNA is TGTGCCAGCAGTTACCCCTCCCGACAGGGCCCCTACGAGCAGTACTTC.

The chain carries TRBV28 and TRBJ2-2; tentative D call: TRBD1 (6 bases). CDR1 MDHEN and CDR2 SYDVKM come from the germline V gene. Deletions cut 5 bases from V and 13 bases from J, with 14 bases between. The CDR3 runs 12 residues. The CDR3 here is CASSTDQGLLFF. The CDR3 nucleotides read TGTGCCAGCAGTACTGATCAGGGGTTGCTGTTTTTT.

The chain is built from TRBV7-4 and TRBJ1-5; the D gene is possibly TRBD1 (5 bases). The V and J ends lost 1 base and 7 bases respectively, with 14 bases between them. This CDR3 is built from 15 residues. CDR1 and CDR2 (germline): SGHVT, SQSDAQ. The CDR3 is CASSLGRQGRQPQHF. The CDR3 region has the DNA TGTGCCAGCAGCTTAGGGCGGCAGGGTCGCCAGCCCCAGCATTTT.

V usage is TRBV27 and J usage is TRBJ1-6; the D is unclear. V lost 3 bases to trimming and J lost 13 bases, with 10 bases between them. CDR1 is MNHEY and CDR2 is SMNVEV in the germline V gene (reference sequence). This CDR3 has 12 residues. The CDR3, as DNA: TGTGCCAGCAGTTTGAGCCGAGGCCCCCTCCACTTT. Its protein product is CASSLSRGPLHF.

J is TRBJ2-7 and V is TRBV29-1; tentative D call: TRBD1 (6 bases). The CDR3 sequence is 12 residues long. CDR1 and CDR2 (germline): SQVTM, ANQGSEA. V was trimmed by 2 bases and J by 3 bases, leaving 8 bases between them. CDR3 in amino acids: CSVETQGYEQYF. The CDR3 DNA follows: TGCAGCGTTGAAACACAGGGCTACGAGCAGTACTTC.

This chain uses TRBV19 with TRBJ2-7, with 11 bases identical to TRBD1. The junction had 10 bases not matched to a gene; V was cut back by 6 bases and J by 6 bases. Per germline, CDR1 LNHDA and CDR2 SQIVND (reference sequence). CDR3 length: 15 amino acids. The CDR3 protein is CASSYGTGGTGEQYF. In DNA, the CDR3 is TGTGCCAGTAGCTATGGGACAGGGGGAACTGGCGAGCAGTACTTC.

The chain is built from TRBV27 and TRBJ2-7, with D possibly TRBD1 on 6 matching bases. The CDR3 contains 12 residues. V was clipped by 8 bases and J by 3 bases, with 11 bases between them. Germline-derived CDR1 and CDR2 are MNHEY and SMNVEV (reference sequence). The CDR3 protein is CASGWTVYEQYF. The CDR3 DNA sequence: TGTGCCAGCGGGTGGACAGTCTACGAGCAGTACTTC.